These 20 T cell receptor beta chains were all obtained from the same sample, sequenced in a study of tumor and adjacent non-tumor tissue in lung cancer. TCRbeta libraries were built with three rounds of nested PCR, modified from ARM-PCR. TCRdb itself ran the multiplex PCR reads through MiXCR, one entry per CDR3 protein. Seen here are approximately 75,000 distinct CDR3 sequences, around 77% observed once, and the top ten hold 12%. This sample's RNA came from whole unsorted tissue. Sequenced material: lung tumor tissue. All receptors come from a woman aged 45-59 years with non-small cell lung cancer.

As to this clonotype: Germline is not matched at one junction end, which may reflect a read error. The chain employs TRBV12-3 or TRBV12-4 and TRBJ2-1, with TRBD2 identical over 7 bases. CDR3 size: 18 residues. DNA of the CDR3: TGTGCCAGCAATTCCGGGACCCCCACTCCGCTCGGGGGGTATGAGCAGCTCTTC. Its protein product is CASNSGTPTPLGGYEQLF.

This clonotype was counted between two and nine times. The junction does not match germline at one end; this may be a read error. The chain joins TRBV20-1 to TRBJ2-3; D call uncertain. The V gene's germline CDR1 is DFQATT and CDR2 SNEGSKA (reference sequence). The CDR3 spans 12 residues. This chain's CDR3 is CSASIGIDTRYF. The CDR3 DNA reads as TGCAGTGCTTCGATAGGGATAGATACGCGGTATTTT.

This clonotype has only a few counts. A read error may be the cause here, since a much bigger clone is one base away. The chain employs TRBV4-2 and TRBJ2-1; 14 nucleotides line up with TRBD2. The CDR3 has 18 residues. Germline loops: CDR1 LGHNA, CDR2 YNFKEQ. The CDR3 DNA follows: TGTGCCTGCAGCCAACTTCTTACAGGGACTAGCGGGAGCAATGAGCAGTTCTTC. This translates into CACSQLLTGTSGSNEQFF.

Details on this clonotype: It may be a read error: a sequence one base away is much more abundant. The gene calls are TRBV2 and TRBJ2-1, with no clear D. This CDR3 is built from 13 residues. From germline, CDR1 is SNHLY and CDR2 FYNNEI. V dropped 7 bases and J dropped 0 bases, with 7 bases sitting between them. This CDR3 is CASTVGSYNEQFF. CDR3 nucleotides: TGTGCCAGCACTGTGGGCTCCTACAATGAGCAGTTCTTC.

This chain uses TRBV5-1 with TRBJ2-7, with D possibly matching TRBD2 (6 bases). CDR1 is SGHRS and CDR2 is YFSETQ in the germline V gene. The CDR3 covers 15 residues. V dropped 7 bases and J dropped 4 bases, with 21 bases sitting between them. The CDR3 sequence: CASRTGGISTYEQYF. CDR3 in DNA: TGCGCCAGCCGGACTGGCGGGATCTCTACATACGAGCAGTACTTC. The whole variable domain, remainder taken from reference TRBV5-1 and TRBJ2-7, is KAGVTQTPRYLIKTRGQQVTLSCSPISGHRSVSWYQQTPGQGLQFLFEYFSETQRNKGNFPGRFSGRQFSNSRSEMNVSTLELGDSALYLCASRTGGISTYEQYFGPGTRLTVT.

As to this clonotype: Being one base from a much bigger clone, this may be a read error. The CDR3 spells CATSDLGQGGYEQYF. The CDR3 DNA is TGTGCCACCAGTGATTTGGGACAGGGGGGTTACGAGCAGTACTTC. The chain has TRBV24-1 and TRBJ2-7; 10 bases match TRBD1. The CDR3 totals 15 residues. The trim removed 0 bases at V and 4 bases at J, leaving 2 bases unmatched. CDR1 and CDR2 (germline): KGHDR, SFDVKD.

This clonotype came up many times. The chain joins TRBV10-1 to TRBJ2-1, with no clear D. In germline, CDR1 is WNHNN, CDR2 SYGVQD (reference sequence). Between the trimmed V and J ends, which lost 3 bases and 5 bases, there was a span of 8 bases. There are 13 residues in the CDR3. CDR3 DNA: TGCGCCAGCAGTGAAGGCCCCGACAATGAGCAGTTCTTC. Protein sequence: CASSEGPDNEQFF.

Regarding this clonotype: Germline and junction disagree at one end, which may indicate a read error. This sequence joins TRBV11-2 and TRBJ2-3; D remains unclear. Germline values: CDR1 SGHAT, CDR2 FQNNGV. This CDR3 has 16 residues. The CDR3 bases are TGTGCCAGCAGTCCGGTGGGTTACTCGCTTCCAGATACGCTGTATTTT. It is translated as CASSPVGYSLPDTLYF.

This clonotype was counted a few times. Given a much more abundant clone one base away, this may be a read error. The chain couples TRBV20-1 to TRBJ2-1; the match to TRBD2 covers 8 bases. The length of the CDR3 is 14 residues. Per the germline V gene, CDR1 is DFQATT and CDR2 is SNEGSKA (reference sequence). Trimming removed 3 bases from V and 12 bases from J; junction bases left unmatched: 13. The CDR3 DNA is TGCAGTGCTAGCGCGGGACTAGGAATCCATGTGCAGTTCTTC. Residues: CSASAGLGIHVQFF.

Turning to this clonotype: The junction departs from germline at one end; a sequencing error may be responsible. This chain joins TRBV29-1 and TRBJ2-3, with TRBD2 matching over 9 bases. CDR1 and CDR2 (germline): SQVTM, ANQGSEA. This CDR3 has 16 residues. The CDR3 nucleotides read TGCAGCGTTGATGGCGGGAGGGCCCTGAGGACAGATATGCAGTATTTC. Its translation: CSVDGGRALRTDMQYF.

This clonotype was found many times. The chain couples TRBV5-1 to TRBJ2-5; TRBD2 matches at 7 bases. This CDR3 spans 15 amino acids. Germline-derived CDR1 and CDR2 are SGHRS and YFSETQ. The ends lost 4 bases at V and 4 bases at J; junction bases unmatched: 10. This chain's CDR3 is CASSLTPGGGETQYF. CDR3 DNA: TGCGCCAGCAGCCTCACGCCCGGCGGGGGAGAGACCCAGTACTTC. The variable domain in full, with the rest retrieved from reference TRBV5-1 and TRBJ2-5, is KAGVTQTPRYLIKTRGQQVTLSCSPISGHRSVSWYQQTPGQGLQFLFEYFSETQRNKGNFPGRFSGRQFSNSRSEMNVSTLELGDSALYLCASSLTPGGGETQYFGPGTRLLVL.

This clonotype turned up a few times. A much larger clone is a single base away; this may be a read error. The J gene is TRBJ2-7, the V gene TRBV20-1, with 7 bases that match TRBD1. Per the germline V gene, CDR1 is DFQATT and CDR2 is SNEGSKA (reference sequence). The CDR3 totals 14 residues. The trim removed 3 bases at V and 2 bases at J, leaving 7 bases unmatched. CDR3 bases: TGCAGTGCTAGGGACAGGAGGAGCCCCTACGAGCAGTACTTC. Translation gives CSARDRRSPYEQYF.

About this clonotype itself: The missing conserved phenylalanine or tryptophan at the end of this CDR3 makes a read error likely. The chain joins TRBV7-9 to TRBJ2-2; possible D gene TRBD2, 5 bases. CDR3 length: 16 residues. Trimming removed 4 bases at V and 5 bases at J, with 17 bases between. CDR1 and CDR2 from the germline V gene are SEHNR and FQNEAQ (reference sequence). CDR3 loop: CASSSPSGRGTGELFL. The CDR3 DNA is TGTGCCAGCAGCTCCCCTAGTGGGAGAGGTACCGGGGAGCTGTTTTTG.

The J gene is TRBJ2-5, the V gene TRBV6-1, with D uncertain. The CDR3 totals 16 residues. V was trimmed by 8 bases and J by 0 bases, leaving 19 bases between them. CDR1 is MNHNS, CDR2 SASEGT, per germline. The CDR3 nucleotides are TGTGCCAGCGTCCCATTTGGCTGCGGCAACCAAGAGACCCAGTACTTC. Amino acids: CASVPFGCGNQETQYF.

With respect to this clonotype: Sequence at one end of the junction differs from germline and may be a read error. The rearrangement uses TRBV12-3 or TRBV12-4 and TRBJ2-1; D remains unclear. This CDR3 spans 12 amino acids. For the CDR3, the DNA is TGTGCCAGCAGTTTATCGCGGAATGAGCACTTATTC. Its translation is CASSLSRNEHLF.

As concerns this clonotype: The junction differs from germline at one of its ends, possibly a read error. This chain connects TRBV7-8 to TRBJ2-3; D gene uncertain. This CDR3 contains 15 residues. The V gene's germline CDR1 is SGHVS and CDR2 FQNEAQ. The CDR3 DNA is TGTGTCAGCAGGTCCACCCTAACCTCCACAGATGCGCAGTATTTT. Translation: CVSRSTLTSTDAQYF.

Concerning this clonotype: Sequence at one end of the junction differs from germline and may be a read error. The DNA of the CDR3 is TGTGCTAGCAGCCAAGATTTGGGCGGGGGCAGTCAGCCCCAGCATTTT. Encoded protein: CASSQDLGGGSQPQHF. The chain is built from TRBV4-2 and TRBJ1-5; TRBD1 might be the D (6 bases). Germline values: CDR1 LGHNA, CDR2 YNFKEQ. This CDR3 comprises 16 residues.

The count of this clonotype is one. At one of its ends the junction is not consistent with the germline gene, which may arise from a read error. V and J are TRBV6-1 and TRBJ2-5, with TRBD2 matching 13 bases. Germline lookup yields CDR1 MNHNS and CDR2 SASEGT. The CDR3 length is 17 residues. The CDR3 nucleotides read TGTGCCAGCAGATACGCGAGAGGGACTAGCGGGATTGAGACCCAGTATTTC. It specifies CASRYARGTSGIETQYF.

Worth noting for this clonotype: One junction end does not reproduce the germline sequence, and a read error may be involved. The rearrangement uses TRBV6-6 and TRBJ1-5, with D perhaps TRBD1 (5 bases). In germline, CDR1 is MNHNY, CDR2 SVGAGI (reference sequence). CDR3 size: 14 residues. The CDR3 DNA reads TGTGTCAGCAGTATCCAGGGCCAAATACAGCCCCAGCATTTT. It specifies CVSSIQGQIQPQHF.

As to this clonotype: In this CDR3 the conserved last residue, phenylalanine or tryptophan, is missing, so a read error is likely. This chain links TRBV6-1 with TRBJ2-7, with 7 bases aligning to TRBD2. CDR1 and CDR2 (germline): MNHNS, SASEGT. The CDR3 has 15 amino acids. The DNA for the CDR3 is TGTGCCAGCAGTGAAAGAAAGCGGGGATCCTATGAGCAGTACATC. This encodes CASSERKRGSYEQYI.